This T cell receptor (beta chain) was identified during a study of T cell repertoires in aging, cancer and after chemotherapy. Multiplex touch-down PCR with TRB-A/B primers amplified rearranged V-D-J TRB sequences. TCRdb called the multiplex PCR reads again in MiXCR, with one record for every CDR3 protein. This repertoire shows about 1,900 distinct CDR3 sequences, about a sixth found once; its top ten account for around 30%. The CDR3 has 12 amino acids. Germline V CDR1 and CDR2: MGHDK, SYGVNS. V lost 6 bases to trimming and J lost 7 bases, with 10 bases between them. As regards this clonotype: Its antigen is as yet unknown.

Study-wide results and caveats: Rebound thymic output was suggested by rising median generation probability during chemotherapy in each cancer cohort. These repertoire data do not allow conclusions about immunological memory after chemotherapy. Age-matched healthy donors had significantly more diverse, less clonal blood TCR repertoires than untreated cancer patients.

Amplification of TCR beta used genomic DNA extracted from peripheral blood. The receptor was derived from a human donor with a solid tumor. The gene calls are TRBV25-1 and TRBJ1-5; possibly TRBD1 for D (5 bases). Sequencing input: blood. The CDR3 DNA is TGTGCCAGCAGGGGGCGGGGGCAGCCCCAGCATTTT. Translating it yields CASRGRGQPQHF.